The 3 T cell receptor beta chains listed next were all sequenced from one sample in a study of shared clonotypes between healthy human individuals. Clones were sequenced by immunoSEQ multiplex PCR, and TCRdb holds only the in-frame ones, with some missing. The sample comprises over a million clones, around 98% of which are singletons, and around 0.47% rests with the top ten. Sequences were obtained from naive CD4+ T cells sorted from blood. Described subset: CD45RA+ positively selected. Receptor source: a man aged 25 to 40 in good health.

V is TRBV10-3 and J is TRBJ2-1; no firm D call. The V gene lost 7 bases and the J gene lost 9 bases, with 10 bases spanning the gap. The CDR3 is 11 residues long. Looked up from germline, CDR1 is ENHRY and CDR2 is SYGVKD. The CDR3 region has the DNA TGTGCCATCAAGGGCCAACTTGAGCAGTTCTTC. Its translation: CAIKGQLEQFF.

This chain uses TRBV5-5 with TRBJ1-1; D perhaps matches TRBD1 (5 bases). Looked up from germline, CDR1 is SGHKS and CDR2 is YYEKEE (reference sequence). V shed 0 bases and J shed 11 bases, with 11 bases lying between them. The CDR3 has 12 residues. This CDR3 is CASSLEGVRAFF. The CDR3 DNA sequence: TGTGCCAGCAGCTTGGAAGGGGTGAGGGCTTTCTTT.

The V gene is TRBV11-3, the J gene TRBJ2-1; no firm D call. The germline gives CDR1 SGHNT, CDR2 YENEEA. This CDR3 is 13 amino acids long. The V gene lost 3 bases and the J gene lost 7 bases, with 10 bases spanning the gap. The CDR3 reads CASSFEANNEQFF. The CDR3 DNA is TGTGCCAGCAGCTTCGAGGCGAATAATGAGCAGTTCTTC.